This T cell receptor beta chain was documented in a study of T cell responses to AZD1222 COVID-19 vaccine (dated by TCRdb to the early 2020s). Describing the broader study: AZD1222 recipients with second doses at about 4 weeks or about 12 weeks were pooled, because spike-specific TCR depth and breadth did not differ between schedules. A total of approximately 230 trial participants underwent TCR sequencing, of whom about 210 received two doses of AZD1222 and 26 received two doses of the MenACWY control vaccine. Trial participants were enrolled by age into subgroups of 18-55, 56-69 and 70-plus years, and about 150, 27 and 61 TCR-sequenced participants, respectively, were included in these subgroups.

The CDR3 regions of human TCRbeta chains were analyzed by immunosequencing. The original pipeline was this. Repertoire TCRs were checked for matches against a reference library of SARS-CoV-2-specific TCRs that had been generated using the MIRA antigen-specificity platform. Breadth meant the fraction of unique TCRs that were SARS-CoV-2-associated, whereas depth meant the fraction of total T cells that were SARS-CoV-2-associated. Using the MIRA data, every spike-specific TCR was mapped to the spike region that the TCR reacted to and assigned to either a CD4 or a CD8 class. Log10-transformed breadth and depth values were compared by one-way ANOVA with Sidak's multiple comparisons tests. The source is immuneACCESS, and TCRdb retained only in-frame sequences with V and J called. Part of the clones is not carried over; for the studies checked, unresolved V genes explain less than half of this, and the remainder is unexplained. V and J calls and clone size are copied from that table; D and trimming were computed from the DNA. A total of 110,000 or so clones appear in this sample, about 88% of them only once. The ten largest clones take up approximately 15% of the sample.

On the study overall, not on this receptor specifically: In the small 56-69-year group, the increase in depth fell short of significance, most likely because of low power. Conclusions about previously exposed vaccinees are limited, since just 5 to 7 AZD1222 recipients were seropositive for SARS-CoV-2 at baseline. CD4 TCRs associated with the vaccine covered the entire spike protein, and the dominant responses were in regions 160-218 and 743-854. Participants were mostly white British and included more females than males, and it was suggested by the authors that clonal diversity may have been underestimated. No day 14 peak-response samples were available, so repertoires were characterized only after the peak T cell response. After two AZD1222 doses, both the breadth and the depth of spike-specific TCRs were significantly higher than at day 0 and than in MenACWY recipients. Reportedly, almost half of the unique spike-specific TCRs recognized epitopes lying outside the regions that are mutated in the B.1.351 and B.1.1.7 variants.

Points on this clone: Its target antigen remains unknown. Within one base of it there is no much larger clone, and no base qualities were kept.

According to the study, the label for this sample's time point signals: baseline before first vaccination. The vaccinee samples were drawn from two UK trials, COV001 and COV002, one of which was a single-blind randomized controlled phase 2/3 trial testing AZD1222 (ChAdOx1 nCoV-19) in healthy adults. For TCRbeta chain sequencing, PBMC samples from trial participants were taken at day 0 and at day 28 after the second dose. This clonotype originated in an adult in good health. The input for sequencing was peripheral blood, taken on day 0 of AZD1222 vaccination.

The CDR3 protein sequence reads: CASSFSPGQRNSPLHF. In nucleotides, the sequence is TGTGCCAGCAGCTTCAGCCCGGGACAGCGAAATTCACCCCTCCACTTT. The rearrangement joined TRBV11-3 to TRBJ1-6, with TRBD1 identical over 7 junction bases. Via the germline V gene, CDR1 is SGHNT and CDR2 YENEEA. The CDR3, cysteine through phenylalanine, is 16 amino acids long. The entry retains the CDR3 DNA only, 48 bases that are in frame from base 1. Here V drops 3 bases and J drops 7 bases, and the junction holds 9 bases not matched to any gene. Full variable domain (CDR3 extended with the reference TRBV11-3 and TRBJ1-6 proteins): EAGVVQSPRYKIIEKKQPVAFWCNPISGHNTLYWYLQNLGQGPELLIRYENEEAVDDSQLPKDRFSAERLKGVDSTLKIQPAELGDSAVYLCASSFSPGQRNSPLHFGNGTRLTVT.